This TCR beta chain was found in a study of beta chain features in type 1 diabetes. Blood was drawn once from each donor into heparinised tubes. The draws averaged roughly 120 mL. Once sorted, every population was more than 95% pure. Of the isolated RNA, all was reverse transcribed, and so the sequenced material was expressed TCRB transcripts. Sequencing used immunoSEQ multiplex PCR; TCRdb keeps in-frame clones, though not all of them. The sample has 300,000 to 350,000 clones, approximately 13% seen once; the top ten hold 0.015%. Broader study findings: Type 1 diabetes patients had VDJ junctions that carried fewer insertions and more deletions. Shorter TCRB CDR3s, moderately but significantly so, marked every one of the four CD4+ subsets in Type 1 diabetes patients.

As regards this clone: Antigen unknown.

The CDR3 is 14 amino acids. V dropped 6 bases and J dropped 0 bases, with 12 bases sitting between them. The germline gives CDR1 SQVTM, CDR2 ANQGSEA. The receptor was derived from a woman under 30 with type 1 diabetes. The V gene is TRBV29-1, the J gene TRBJ1-3; possible D gene TRBD1, 6 bases. Sequences were obtained from naive CD4+ T cells from blood. CDR3 protein: CSVAGQSSGNTIYF. The CDR3 DNA reads TGCAGCGTCGCAGGACAGTCCTCTGGAAACACCATATATTTT.